A selection of T cell receptor beta chains follows, all from one sample in a study of T-cell memory formation after mild COVID-19. MiXCR, run by TCRdb on the 5' RACE reads, gives a single entry per CDR3 protein. The sample carries some 150,000 distinct CDR3 sequences, about a fifth recorded once. Source material: PBMCs or a T cell subset sorted from them (not recorded which). The receptors were sampled from an adult woman who had mild COVID-19 (a few samples of this study predate the infection). Cell type and time point are not known. The CDR3 runs from the conserved cysteine through the conserved F or W. The order of the fields is clone size, V gene, D gene, J gene, CDR3 protein, CDR3 DNA. A D gene is named only where the DNA matches it firmly. For some rows the clone size is stated as once, few or many, or as a class when expanded; others skip it.

size: .; V: TRBV12-3/TRBV12-4; D: .; J: TRBJ1-5; CDR3: CASSHMNQPQHF; DNA: TGTGCCAGCAGTCACATGAATCAGCCCCAGCATTTT
size: few; V: TRBV2; D: .; J: TRBJ1-1; CDR3: CASNWRGTEAFF; DNA: TGTGCCAGCAACTGGCGAGGGACTGAAGCTTTCTTT
size: .; V: TRBV20-1; D: .; J: TRBJ1-1; CDR3: CSARSTTGYNTEAFF; DNA: TGCAGTGCTAGGTCAACGACAGGATACAACACTGAAGCTTTCTTT
size: few; V: TRBV21-1; D: .; J: TRBJ1-1; CDR3: CASSLLGQGNVMNTEAFF; DNA: TGTGCCAGCAGCCTGTTGGGACAGGGGAATGTAATGAACACTGAAGCTTTCTTT
size: .; V: TRBV20-1; D: TRBD2; J: TRBJ2-7; CDR3: CSATKSTGASGNYEQYF; DNA: TGCAGTGCTACAAAATCAACTGGGGCTAGCGGGAATTACGAGCAGTACTTC
size: few; V: TRBV6-6; D: .; J: TRBJ2-7; CDR3: CASSYSFDYAYEQYF; DNA: TGTGCCAGCAGTTACTCGTTCGATTATGCATACGAGCAGTACTTC
size: few; V: TRBV6-6; D: TRBD1; J: TRBJ2-3; CDR3: CASSQGQPSTDTQYF; DNA: TGTGCCAGCAGCCAGGGACAGCCTAGCACAGATACGCAGTATTTT
size: few; V: TRBV12-3/TRBV12-4; D: .; J: TRBJ2-7; CDR3: CASMLGGPSYEQYF; DNA: TGTGCCAGCATGCTCGGGGGACCCTCCTACGAGCAGTACTTC
size: .; V: TRBV3-1; D: .; J: TRBJ1-1; CDR3: CASSQVAGYTEAFF; DNA: TGTGCCAGCAGCCAAGTGGCGGGTTACACTGAAGCTTTCTTT
size: .; V: TRBV29-1; D: .; J: TRBJ2-7; CDR3: CSPSRPRGICEQYF; DNA: TGCAGCCCATCCCGTCCCAGGGGTATCTGCGAGCAGTACTTC
size: .; V: TRBV10-3; D: TRBD1; J: TRBJ2-7; CDR3: CAISEGGRGTYEQYF; DNA: TGTGCCATCAGTGAGGGCGGCAGGGGGACCTACGAGCAGTACTTC
size: few; V: TRBV7-9; D: .; J: TRBJ1-1; CDR3: CASSKQGSNTEAFF; DNA: TGTGCCAGCAGCAAACAGGGAAGCAACACTGAAGCTTTCTTT
size: .; V: TRBV15; D: .; J: TRBJ2-7; CDR3: CATSRGDRREQYF; DNA: TGTGCCACCAGCAGAGGAGACAGGCGAGAGCAGTACTTC
size: .; V: TRBV5-1; D: .; J: TRBJ2-5; CDR3: CASSHVGLRETQYF; DNA: TGCGCCAGCAGCCATGTGGGCCTCCGGGAGACCCAGTACTTC
size: few; V: TRBV11-2; D: .; J: TRBJ2-5; CDR3: CASSLRPHEETQYF; DNA: TGTGCCAGCAGCCTCCGCCCACACGAGGAGACCCAGTACTTC
size: .; V: TRBV6-2/TRBV6-3; D: TRBD2; J: TRBJ2-7; CDR3: CASSSGGRGNYEQYF; DNA: TGTGCCAGCAGTAGCGGGGGCCGTGGGAACTACGAGCAGTACTTC